This entry lists 21 T cell receptor beta chains sequenced from one sample in a study of regulatory T cells in long-lasting Graves disease. As to time point: persistent/refractory GD, antithyroid drugs over 5 years with positive TRAb. The TCR library was made from RNA that had been extracted from PBMCs in TRIzol. The TCR beta library used iRepertoire HTBI primers with Arm-PCR amplification of CDR3. TCRdb reprocessed the multiplex PCR reads with MiXCR, giving one entry per CDR3 protein. The top ten hold less than 30% of the sample, which has over 300,000 distinct CDR3 sequences, about 20% seen once. The sequencing here drew on peripheral blood mononuclear cells (PBMCs), taken when the disease was refractory, from a patient treated with antithyroid drugs. The receptors originated from a female donor with Graves disease.

The rearrangement uses TRBV19 and TRBJ1-1; D not certain. Germline V gene lookup returns CDR1 LNHDA and CDR2 SQIVND (reference sequence). The V end lost 4 bases, the J end lost 1 base, and 16 bases lay between the germline ends. The CDR3 is 16 residues long. DNA for the CDR3: TGTGCCAGTAGTACCAGCCTAATCCGTCGGAACACTGAAGCTTTCTTT. The encoded protein is CASSTSLIRRNTEAFF.

In this sample, this clonotype turned up many times. The V call is TRBV27, the J call TRBJ1-4; a possible D gene is TRBD1 (6 bases). The germline CDR1 and CDR2 sequences are MNHEY and SMNVEV (reference sequence). This CDR3 is 14 amino acids long. The V end lost 8 bases, the J end lost 7 bases, and 17 bases lay between the germline ends. This CDR3 reads CASYQQGAGEKLFF. The CDR3 DNA sequence: TGTGCCAGCTACCAACAGGGAGCCGGTGAAAAACTGTTTTTT.

This clonotype has a count of ten or more. CDR3 protein: CASSYSALGDAAYEQYF. CDR3 coding DNA: TGTGCCAGCAGTTACTCCGCCCTTGGAGACGCCGCCTACGAGCAGTACTTC. The J gene is TRBJ2-7, the V gene TRBV6-2 or TRBV6-3; no clear D gene. CDR3 length: 17 residues. Trimming stripped 0 bases from V and 2 bases from J, with 17 bases between. Germline values: CDR1 MNHEY, CDR2 SVGEGT.

This clonotype was picked up a small number of times. This rearrangement joins TRBV19 to TRBJ1-1, with D possibly matching TRBD1 (5 bases). Germline CDR1 is LNHDA and CDR2 is SQIVND (reference sequence). This CDR3 comprises 16 residues. Between the trimmed V and J ends, which lost 5 bases and 6 bases, there was a span of 22 bases. The CDR3 spells CASSGASGGPWAEAFF. The DNA of the CDR3 is TGTGCCAGTAGTGGGGCCAGTGGAGGGCCTTGGGCTGAAGCTTTCTTT.

The chain carries TRBV6-1 and TRBJ2-4; no clear D. V lost 6 bases and J lost 5, with 8 bases in between. Per germline, CDR1 MNHNS and CDR2 SASEGT. The CDR3 covers 12 residues. The CDR3 nucleotides are TGTGCCAGCAGCTGGCAAGAAAACATTCAGTACTTC. This encodes CASSWQENIQYF.

In this sample, this clonotype turned up a few times. The rearrangement links TRBV2 to TRBJ2-1; 12 bases agree with TRBD2. The trim removed 8 bases at V and 2 bases at J, leaving 7 bases unmatched. Per germline, CDR1 SNHLY and CDR2 FYNNEI. The CDR3 has 16 amino acids. CDR3 coding DNA: TGTGCCAGCGGTGCACGACTAGCGGGAGCCTACAATGAGCAGTTCTTC. Encoded protein: CASGARLAGAYNEQFF.

This clonotype was picked up many times. The gene calls are TRBV7-8 and TRBJ1-6; 11 nucleotides match TRBD1. The length of the CDR3 is 14 residues. J was trimmed by 8 bases and V by 5 bases; bases with no gene match: 2. Per germline, CDR1 SGHVS and CDR2 FQNEAQ. CDR3 bases: TGTGCCAGCAGCCTGGACAGGGGGCATTCACCCCTCCACTTT. Its protein is CASSLDRGHSPLHF. The full variable domain, in which reference TRBV7-8 and TRBJ1-6 provide the parts outside the CDR3, is GAGVSQSPRYKVAKRGQDVALRCDPISGHVSLFWYQQALGQGPEFLTYFQNEAQLDKSGLPSDRFFAERPEGSVSTLKIQRTQQEDSAVYLCASSLDRGHSPLHFGNGTRLTVT.

V gene TRBV7-2 combines with J gene TRBJ1-1; TRBD1 matches 7 bases. Germline V gene lookup returns CDR1 SGHTA and CDR2 FQGNSA. Trimming took 5 bases from V and 3 from J; bases not matched to a gene: 9. CDR3 size: 15 residues. CDR3 sequence: CASSIPRGIYTEAFF. Here the CDR3 DNA reads TGTGCCAGCAGCATACCCAGGGGGATTTACACTGAAGCTTTCTTT.

This clonotype was observed many times. The chain combines TRBV20-1 with TRBJ1-2; D uncertain. This CDR3 is built from 13 residues. V was pared by 2 bases and J by 4 bases, with 11 bases between. CDR1 is DFQATT, CDR2 SNEGSKA, per germline (reference sequence). For the CDR3, the DNA is TGCAGTGCTAGATTGGACGGCATCTATGGCTACACCTTC. Its translation is CSARLDGIYGYTF.

As regards this clonotype: This sequence may be a read error, since a much larger clone differs from it by one base. In DNA form, the CDR3 reads TGTGCCACCAGGTCCCTGGGCGGGGGGCCTCCAACGGGGCAGTACTTC. Translating gives CATRSLGGGPPTGQYF. The chain joins TRBV24-1 to TRBJ2-7; 8 nucleotides align to TRBD2. J gave up 9 bases and V 7 bases, and 19 bases lay outside the gene matches. This CDR3 is built from 16 residues. The germline gives CDR1 KGHDR, CDR2 SFDVKD.

This clonotype was seen more than once but under ten times. The J gene is TRBJ2-7, the V gene TRBV7-2, with 8 bases matching TRBD2. The V gene end was trimmed by 8 bases and the J gene end by 6 bases; junction bases not matched to a gene: 9. This CDR3 has 13 residues. The germline gives CDR1 SGHTA, CDR2 FQGNSA. The CDR3 DNA sequence: TGTGCCAGCCGGGGGGGACTAGAGCGCGAGCAGTACTTC. It specifies CASRGGLEREQYF.

This clonotype was found many times. This chain links TRBV2 with TRBJ2-2; unclear D gene. With 6 bases removed from V and 4 bases from J, the gap between germline ends came to 9 bases. The V gene's germline CDR1 is SNHLY and CDR2 FYNNEI. The CDR3 extends over 13 amino acids. The CDR3 here is CASRLRSTGELFF. The DNA of the CDR3 is TGTGCCAGCAGGCTCAGATCCACCGGGGAGCTGTTTTTT.

V and J are TRBV5-1 and TRBJ2-7; the D is unclear. Trimming cost V 4 bases and J 4 bases, with 9 bases left between them. The length of the CDR3 is 12 residues. Germline V gene lookup returns CDR1 SGHRS and CDR2 YFSETQ. The CDR3 region has the DNA TGCGCCAGCAGCCGGACGAGGTACGAGCAGTACTTC. This gives the protein CASSRTRYEQYF.

This clonotype was recorded at least ten times. The chain's CDR3 is CASSPSRVNQPQHF. The CDR3 nucleotides read TGTGCCAGCAGTCCCAGCAGGGTCAATCAGCCCCAGCATTTT. The rearrangement links TRBV28 to TRBJ1-5; tentative D call: TRBD1 (5 bases). The CDR3 totals 14 residues. V was cut by 5 bases and J by 3 bases, with 11 bases left in between. Per the germline V gene, CDR1 is MDHEN and CDR2 is SYDVKM.

The CDR3 spells CASSESLVGADEQFF. The CDR3 DNA reads as TGTGCCAGCAGTGAATCGCTAGTGGGGGCCGATGAGCAGTTCTTC. The chain couples TRBV6-1 to TRBJ2-1; a weak D match, TRBD1 (6 bases). Germline V CDR1 and CDR2: MNHNS, SASEGT. The CDR3 runs to 15 residues. V dropped 2 bases and J dropped 8 bases, with 16 bases sitting between them.

This chain links TRBV5-1 with TRBJ2-5; 10 positions agree with TRBD2. The junction had 14 bases not matched to a gene; V was cut back by 5 bases and J by 1 base. This CDR3 contains 18 residues. Per the germline V gene, CDR1 is SGHRS and CDR2 is YFSETQ. CDR3 in DNA: TGCGCCAGCAGGCCGCCCCTACATAGCGGGGGGACCCAAGAGACCCAGTACTTC. This codes for CASRPPLHSGGTQETQYF.

This clonotype came up many times. The genes are TRBV11-2 and TRBJ1-2; maybe TRBD1 (6 bases). CDR1 and CDR2 from the germline V gene are SGHAT and FQNNGV. Trimming shortened V by 3 bases and J by 0 bases, and 11 bases separated the two germline ends. The CDR3 consists of 15 residues. The CDR3 is CASSFTQGSNYGYTF. In DNA, the CDR3 is TGTGCCAGCAGCTTTACACAGGGTTCTAACTATGGCTACACCTTC.

The chain joins TRBV5-6 to TRBJ2-2; D is undetermined. The V end was cut by 4 bases, the J end by 0 bases, with 7 bases between. Per germline, CDR1 SGHDT and CDR2 YYEEEE. This CDR3 comprises 14 residues. CDR3: CASSVPPNTGELFF. The CDR3 DNA reads TGTGCCAGCAGCGTCCCCCCGAACACCGGGGAGCTGTTTTTT.

On this clonotype itself: A much larger clone differs by one base, so this may be a read error. The CDR3 ends on some other residue instead of the conserved phenylalanine or tryptophan, so this is likely a read error. The genes are TRBV28 and TRBJ2-1, with 9 bases that match TRBD1. J gave up 4 bases and V 4 bases, and 11 bases lay outside the gene matches. CDR1 and CDR2 from the germline V gene are MDHEN and SYDVKM. CDR3 length: 17 residues. DNA for the CDR3: TGTGCCAGCAGTTCCCGTGTTAGGACAGGGGTTTACAATGAGCAGTTCCTC. As protein: CASSSRVRTGVYNEQFL.

The chain uses TRBV6-5 and TRBJ1-2; D unresolved. Germline CDR1 and CDR2: MNHEY and SVGAGI. The CDR3 has 14 residues. The germline V and J ends were trimmed by 2 bases and 6 bases, with 13 bases remaining between them. The CDR3 DNA reads as TGTGCCAGCAGTTACGGGGTATACGAAGATGGCTACACCTTC. It is translated as CASSYGVYEDGYTF.

In its sample, this clonotype was seen a few times. The V gene is TRBV7-2, the J gene TRBJ1-1, with 7 bases that match TRBD1. Trimming took 5 bases from V and 6 from J; bases not matched to a gene: 6. This CDR3 comprises 13 residues. Germline values: CDR1 SGHTA, CDR2 FQGNSA. CDR3 nucleotide sequence: TGTGCCAGCAGCAACGCAGGGGGGCCTGAAGCTTTCTTT. Protein product: CASSNAGGPEAFF.